Presented here are 12 T cell receptor beta chains from one specimen sequenced in a study of blood T cells in healthy people across ages. Together with a sample-barcoded 5' primer, a J-beta primer mix was included in a second PCR lasting roughly 6 to 12 cycles. TCRdb recomputed calls from the 5' RACE reads with MiXCR, one row per CDR3 protein. The sample consists of around 1,000,000 distinct CDR3 sequences, 20% to 25% of them appearing once. This sample also belongs to another study, concerning T cells of mothers and their children.

The specimen was blood. The receptor source for this set is a girl aged 2 to 9 in good health.

The J gene is TRBJ2-5, the V gene TRBV29-1, with TRBD2 identical over 10 bases. The assigned J gene may be wrong: the sequence end matches TRBJ2-1 better. CDR1 is SQVTM, CDR2 ANQGSEA, per germline. This CDR3 contains 15 residues. The chain's CDR3 is CSVVLGLAVGNEQFF. The CDR3 DNA sequence: TGCAGCGTTGTTCTTGGACTAGCGGTCGGGAATGAGCAGTTCTTC.

This clonotype has just a few counts. The chain carries TRBV7-2 and TRBJ1-2; TRBD1 aligns across 8 bases. The V and J ends lost 2 bases and 7 bases, in that order; junction bases with no gene match: 6. The CDR3 covers 14 residues. Germline V gene lookup returns CDR1 SGHTA and CDR2 FQGNSA. Here the CDR3 reads CASSLISGTGGYTF. CDR3 bases: TGTGCCAGCAGCTTAATATCTGGGACAGGTGGCTACACCTTC.

This clonotype was observed a few times. At one end, the junction sequence differs from germline, possibly due to a read error. CDR3 loop: CSVVQGAF. The CDR3 nucleotides are TGCAGCGTTGTACAGGGAGCCTTC. The chain uses TRBV29-1 and TRBJ1-2, with D maybe TRBD1 (6 bases). CDR3 length equals 8 residues. Germline assignment: CDR1 SQVTM and CDR2 ANQGSEA. Filled out from reference TRBV29-1 and TRBJ1-2, the complete variable domain reads SAVISQKPSRDICQRGTSLTIQCQVDSQVTMMFWYRQQPGQSLTLIATANQGSEATYESGFVIDKFPISRPNLTFSTLTVSNMSPEDSSIYLCSVVQGAFGSGTRLTVV.

This chain connects TRBV28 to TRBJ2-7; 8 bases fit TRBD1. The germline V gene has CDR1 MDHEN and CDR2 SYDVKM. This CDR3 region has 14 residues. V shed 5 bases, J shed 2 bases, and the junction held 5 bases outside the gene matches. The CDR3 loop reads CASSTGGITYEQYF. The DNA of the CDR3 is TGTGCCAGCAGTACAGGGGGTATTACCTACGAGCAGTACTTC. The variable domain in full, completed from reference TRBV28 and TRBJ2-7, reads DVKVTQSSRYLVKRTGEKVFLECVQDMDHENMFWYRQDPGLGLRLIYFSYDVKMKEKGDIPEGYSVSREKKERFSLILESASTNQTSMYLCASSTGGITYEQYFGPGTRLTVT.

This clonotype has more than one count but fewer than ten. The gene calls are TRBV3-1 and TRBJ2-5; 10 positions match TRBD2. The closer fit of TRBJ2-1 to the DNA end suggests the J call may be wrong. The CDR3 loop spans 15 amino acids. CDR1 LGHDT and CDR2 YNNKEL come from the germline V gene (reference sequence). The CDR3 here is CASSQDQAGGPEQFF. For the CDR3, the DNA is TGTGCCAGCAGCCAAGACCAAGCGGGAGGGCCTGAGCAGTTCTTC.

In this sample, this clonotype turned up a few times. This chain links TRBV6-2 or TRBV6-3 with TRBJ2-5, with D perhaps TRBD2 (6 bases). The V end lost 6 bases, the J end lost 3 bases, and 14 bases lay between the germline ends. The CDR3 has 14 residues. In germline, CDR1 is MNHEY, CDR2 SVGEGT. CDR3 sequence (DNA): TGTGCCAGCAGCGATAGGCGGGGAAAAGAGACCCAGTACTTC. This encodes CASSDRRGKETQYF.

V and J are TRBV11-2 and TRBJ2-1; TRBD2 is a possible D gene (6 bases). Germline V gene data show CDR1 as SGHAT and CDR2 as FQNNGV. Trimming left V 3 bases short and J 8 bases short, with 17 bases between. The CDR3 runs 15 residues. For the CDR3, the DNA is TGTGCCAGCAGCTTCCGAGGGACTTTAGCGGATGAGCAGTTCTTC. Its translation is CASSFRGTLADEQFF.

The chain employs TRBV7-2 and TRBJ2-2; D ambiguous. CDR1 and CDR2 from the germline V gene are SGHTA and FQGNSA. Trimming took 5 bases from V and 6 from J, leaving 13 bases between them. This CDR3 is built from 14 residues. For the CDR3, the DNA is TGTGCCAGCAGCCCAGGACGGCGCGCCGGGGAGCTGTTTTTT. Its protein product is CASSPGRRAGELFF.

This clonotype has a count of ten or more. The rearrangement uses TRBV5-4 and TRBJ2-7; 9 positions agree with TRBD2. V dropped 4 bases and J dropped 4; count of bases not matched to a gene: 6. Germline V CDR1 and CDR2: SGHNT, YYREEE (reference sequence). The CDR3 totals 14 residues. The DNA of the CDR3 is TGTGCCAGCAGCCAGCCGGGACTAGCTTACGAGCAGTACTTC. As protein: CASSQPGLAYEQYF.

This clonotype has only a few counts. The chain has TRBV7-9 and TRBJ2-7, with 10 bases that match TRBD2. Germline CDR1 SEHNR, CDR2 FQNEAQ (reference sequence). V shed 0 bases and J 3 bases; nucleotides not matched to a gene: 8. This CDR3 comprises 17 residues. CDR3 loop: CASSLAEGLAVVYEQYF. In DNA, the CDR3 is TGTGCCAGCAGCTTAGCAGAAGGACTAGCGGTTGTCTACGAGCAGTACTTC. The full variable domain, rest sourced from reference TRBV7-9 and TRBJ2-7, is DTGVSQNPRHKITKRGQNVTFRCDPISEHNRLYWYRQTLGQGPEFLTYFQNEAQLEKSRLLSDRFSAERPKGSFSTLEIQRTEQGDSAMYLCASSLAEGLAVVYEQYFGPGTRLTVT.

J is TRBJ2-1 and V is TRBV18, with no clear D. Trimming took 3 bases from V and 4 from J, leaving 10 bases between them. From germline, CDR1 is KGHSH and CDR2 LQKENI. This CDR3 has 14 residues. The CDR3 protein is CASSPSTSYNEQFF. CDR3 sequence (DNA): TGTGCCAGCTCACCGTCGACATCATACAATGAGCAGTTCTTC.

This clonotype was counted between two and nine times. The chain combines TRBV5-1 with TRBJ2-2, with D possibly TRBD1 on 6 matching bases. V was pared by 1 base and J by 8 bases, with 9 bases between. Germline values: CDR1 SGHRS, CDR2 YFSETQ. This CDR3 is built from 13 residues. The CDR3 sequence is CASSLRQAGELFF. CDR3 in DNA: TGCGCCAGCAGCTTGAGACAGGCTGGGGAGCTGTTTTTT.